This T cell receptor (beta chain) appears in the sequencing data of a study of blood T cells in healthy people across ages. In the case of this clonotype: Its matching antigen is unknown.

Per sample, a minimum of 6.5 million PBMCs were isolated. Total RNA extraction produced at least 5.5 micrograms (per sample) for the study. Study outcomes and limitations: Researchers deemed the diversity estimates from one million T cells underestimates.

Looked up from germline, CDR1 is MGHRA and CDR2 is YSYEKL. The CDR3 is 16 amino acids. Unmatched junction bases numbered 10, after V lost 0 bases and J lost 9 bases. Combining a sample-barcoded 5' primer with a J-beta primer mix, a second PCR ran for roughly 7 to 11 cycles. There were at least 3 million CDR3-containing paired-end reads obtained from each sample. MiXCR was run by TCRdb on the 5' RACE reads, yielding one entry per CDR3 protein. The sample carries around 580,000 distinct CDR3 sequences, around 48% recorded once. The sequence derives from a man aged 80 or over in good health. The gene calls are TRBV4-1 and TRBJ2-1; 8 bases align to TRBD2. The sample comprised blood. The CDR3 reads CASSQDRSIRGGEQFF. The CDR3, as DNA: TGCGCCAGCAGCCAAGATCGATCCATCCGGGGGGGTGAGCAGTTCTTC.